Listed here are 15 T cell receptor beta chains from one sample, sequenced in a study of blood T cell repertoires in COVID-19. Profiling relied on immunoSEQ multiplex PCR, and the TCRdb table lists in-frame clones only, not all of them. This sample has roughly 58,000 clones, with 76% found just once. Sequencing input: peripheral blood. The origin of the receptors is a man in his fifties with active or convalescent COVID-19.

Written as DNA, the CDR3 is TGCGCCAGCAGCCAAGATTCGGCGGGCGGGGGAGCTGAAAAACTGTTTTTT. This encodes CASSQDSAGGGAEKLFF. This chain joins TRBV4-1 and TRBJ1-4, with D perhaps TRBD1 (5 bases). Germline V CDR1 and CDR2: MGHRA, YSYEKL. With 0 bases removed from V and 7 bases from J, the gap between germline ends came to 18 bases. The CDR3 runs to 17 residues.

V gene TRBV10-3 combines with J gene TRBJ1-2, with a weak D call TRBD1 (6 bases). Looked up from germline, CDR1 is ENHRY and CDR2 is SYGVKD. The CDR3 has 13 residues. Trimming took 6 bases from V and 4 from J, leaving 12 bases between them. CDR3 amino acids: CAIRDWTAYGYTF. For the CDR3, the DNA is TGTGCCATCAGGGATTGGACAGCCTATGGCTACACCTTC.

The chain joins TRBV6-5 to TRBJ2-7; 9 nucleotides agree with TRBD2. Trimming at V came to 0 bases and at J to 3 bases, leaving 3 bases not matched to a gene. The germline CDR1 and CDR2 sequences are MNHEY and SVGAGI. The CDR3 has 15 amino acids. The CDR3 sequence is CASSYSGSGGYEQYF. The CDR3, as DNA: TGTGCCAGCAGTTACTCGGGTAGCGGGGGCTACGAGCAGTACTTC.

The chain combines TRBV30 with TRBJ1-4; D unclear. Germline V gene sequence: CDR1 GTSNPN, CDR2 SVGIG (reference sequence). The CDR3 spans 12 residues. Trimming removed 0 bases from V and 10 bases from J, with 9 bases in between. CDR3 nucleotides: TGTGCCTGGAGTGTTGCAGGAGGAAAACTGTTTTTT. It codes for CAWSVAGGKLFF.

The CDR3 here is CASSYQGAKGYTF. The CDR3 region has the DNA TGTGCCAGCAGCTACCAGGGGGCCAAGGGCTACACCTTC. This chain uses TRBV3-1 (or the pseudogene TRBV3-2) with TRBJ1-2; 8 bases map to TRBD1. Unmatched junction bases numbered 7, after V lost 5 bases and J lost 8 bases. Germline CDR1 and CDR2: LGHDT and YNNKEL (reference sequence). There are 13 residues in the CDR3.

V and J are TRBV7-2 and TRBJ1-4; maybe TRBD1 (5 bases). Between the trimmed V and J ends, which lost 0 bases and 8 bases, there was a span of 13 bases. Germline V gene lookup returns CDR1 SGHTA and CDR2 FQGNSA. This CDR3 spans 15 amino acids. Here the CDR3 DNA reads TGTGCCAGCAGCTTAGCGCAGGGTCTAAGAGAAAAACTGTTTTTT. Translating it yields CASSLAQGLREKLFF.

The chain carries TRBV10-3 and TRBJ2-2, with a weak D call TRBD2 (5 bases). Germline V lookup: CDR1 ENHRY, CDR2 SYGVKD. Trimming cost V 10 bases and J 2 bases, with 14 bases left between them. The CDR3 runs to 14 residues. CDR3 in DNA: TGTGCCACTCGCGCGGAGGTAAACACCGGGGAGCTGTTTTTT. Translated, it gives CATRAEVNTGELFF.

The chain couples TRBV11-2 to TRBJ1-1, with D hard to call. V was clipped by 0 bases and J by 1 base, with 15 bases between them. Per germline, CDR1 SGHAT and CDR2 FQNNGV. The length of the CDR3 is 17 residues. The CDR3 bases are TGTGCCAGCAGCTTAGACGGAGGAGGCTACCCGAACACTGAAGCTTTCTTT. It is translated as CASSLDGGGYPNTEAFF.

This clone was picked up a small number of times. This chain connects TRBV2 to TRBJ1-5; 8 nucleotides align to TRBD1. The CDR3 loop spans 16 amino acids. The V gene end was trimmed by 5 bases and the J gene end by 4 bases; junction bases not matched to a gene: 10. Germline values: CDR1 SNHLY, CDR2 FYNNEI. The CDR3 protein is CASSTSRQGLNQPQHF. As DNA, the CDR3 is TGTGCCAGCAGTACTAGCCGACAGGGGCTAAATCAGCCCCAGCATTTT.

The CDR3 spells CASSPPGNDYEQYF. CDR3 DNA: TGTGCCAGCAGCCCCCCAGGAAACGACTACGAGCAGTACTTC. V gene TRBV9 combines with J gene TRBJ2-7; D uncertain. CDR3 length: 14 residues. Germline assignment: CDR1 SGDLS and CDR2 YYNGEE. With 4 bases removed from V and 3 bases from J, the gap between germline ends came to 14 bases. The full variable domain, in which reference TRBV9 and TRBJ2-7 provide the parts outside the CDR3, is DSGVTQTPKHLITATGQRVTLRCSPRSGDLSVYWYQQSLDQGLQFLIQYYNGEERAKGNILERFSAQQFPDLHSELNLSSLELGDSALYFCASSPPGNDYEQYFGPGTRLTVT.

The genes are TRBV2 and TRBJ1-1, with unresolved D. The CDR3 extends over 12 amino acids. Germline CDR1 and CDR2: SNHLY and FYNNEI. Trimming took 7 bases from V and 0 from J, leaving 6 bases between them. The CDR3 here is CASISLNTEAFF. The CDR3 DNA reads TGTGCCAGCATCTCTTTGAACACTGAAGCTTTCTTT.

The chain uses TRBV10-1 and TRBJ2-1, with 7 nucleotides matching TRBD2. Trimming took 0 bases from V and 10 from J; bases not matched to a gene: 9. This CDR3 spans 15 amino acids. Germline values: CDR1 WNHNN, CDR2 SYGVQD (reference sequence). The CDR3 spells CASSESSSGHREQFF. The CDR3 nucleotides are TGCGCCAGCAGTGAGTCTTCTAGCGGTCACCGGGAGCAGTTCTTC.

This clone has more than one count but fewer than ten. J is TRBJ1-1 and V is TRBV5-1; D gene unclear. This CDR3 is 14 amino acids long. Germline V gene sequence: CDR1 SGHRS, CDR2 YFSETQ. The germline V and J ends were trimmed by 2 bases and 3 bases, with 11 bases remaining between them. CDR3 nucleotides: TGCGCCAGCAGCTTATCAGGAGGTTACACTGAAGCTTTCTTT. Translation: CASSLSGGYTEAFF.

This chain connects TRBV18 to TRBJ2-6, with D possibly matching TRBD1 (5 bases). CDR3 size: 15 residues. V was pared by 4 bases and J by 0 bases, with 7 bases between. CDR1 and CDR2 (germline): KGHSH, LQKENI. The CDR3 DNA sequence: TGTGCCAGCTCACAAACAGGCTCTGGGGCCAACGTCCTGACTTTC. Translating gives CASSQTGSGANVLTF.

J is TRBJ2-2 and V is TRBV7-2; a weak D match, TRBD2 (5 bases). Germline values: CDR1 SGHTA, CDR2 FQGNSA. The CDR3 contains 15 residues. V gave up 5 bases and J gave up 2 bases, with 12 bases separating them. CDR3: CASSRYGDNTGELFF. The DNA of the CDR3 is TGTGCCAGCAGCCGTTACGGGGATAACACCGGGGAGCTGTTTTTT. Filled out from reference TRBV7-2 and TRBJ2-2, the complete variable domain reads GAGVSQSPSNKVTEKGKDVELRCDPISGHTALYWYRQSLGQGLEFLIYFQGNSAPDKSGLPSDRFSAERTGGSVSTLTIQRTQQEDSAVYLCASSRYGDNTGELFFGEGSRLTVL.